These 32 T cell receptor beta chains share one sample of origin, sequenced in a study of identical twins. MiXCR, applied by TCRdb to the 5' RACE reads, yields one record per CDR3 protein. In the table there are 1,800,000 or so distinct CDR3 sequences, around 33% of which are singletons. Sequenced: cord blood. The receptors were sampled from a newborn girl in good health.

This clonotype was found a few times. This chain's CDR3 is CSASLVRGKNIQYF. The CDR3 coding sequence is TGCAGTGCTAGTCTTGTACGGGGCAAAAACATTCAGTACTTC. The rearrangement links TRBV20-1 to TRBJ2-4, with a tentative D call TRBD2 (5 bases). Trimming removed 3 bases at V and 3 bases at J, with 12 bases between. The CDR3 extends over 14 amino acids. The V gene's germline CDR1 is DFQATT and CDR2 SNEGSKA (reference sequence).

On this clonotype: Given a much more abundant clone one base away, this may be a read error. The V call is TRBV4-1, the J call TRBJ2-3, with TRBD2 matching over 7 bases. This CDR3 has 19 residues. Germline CDR1 MGHRA, CDR2 YSYEKL. The CDR3 DNA reads as TGCGCCAGCAGCCGAATCTTCCATAGTCAGCGGGGACTCACAGATACGCAGTCTTTT. This codes for CASSRIFHSQRGLTDTQSF.

This clonotype has more than one count but fewer than ten. This chain connects TRBV6-2 or TRBV6-3 to TRBJ2-5; TRBD1 is a possible D gene (5 bases). In germline, CDR1 is MNHEY, CDR2 SVGEGT. Trimming removed 0 bases at V and 6 bases at J, with 8 bases between. The CDR3 contains 13 residues. CDR3 region: CASSYSGVKTQYF. CDR3 sequence (DNA): TGTGCCAGCAGTTACTCAGGGGTGAAGACCCAGTACTTC.

The rearrangement joins TRBV7-8 to TRBJ2-4; 10 nucleotides line up with TRBD2. TRBJ2-7 matches the DNA end more closely, so the J call is doubtful. Germline CDR1 SGHVS, CDR2 FQNEAQ. The CDR3 extends over 16 amino acids. The CDR3, as DNA: TGTGCCAGCAGCTTAGGGGCTAGCGGGAGTACCTACGAGCAGTACTTC. This codes for CASSLGASGSTYEQYF.

The J gene is TRBJ1-6, the V gene TRBV20-1; 7 bases are a match to TRBD1. This CDR3 is 15 amino acids long. The V segment lost 5 bases and the J segment 5 bases; nucleotides outside the gene matches: 9. Germline CDR1 and CDR2: DFQATT and SNEGSKA (reference sequence). As DNA, the CDR3 is TGCAGTGCTCCGGACAGGCAGGCCGATAATTCACCCCTCCACTTT. Translating it yields CSAPDRQADNSPLHF.

The CDR3 region is CSVERGQGGGELFF. DNA of the CDR3: TGCAGCGTTGAACGGGGACAGGGTGGCGGGGAGCTGTTTTTT. The chain carries TRBV29-1 and TRBJ2-2; 9 positions agree with TRBD1. Germline V gene lookup returns CDR1 SQVTM and CDR2 ANQGSEA. V lost 2 bases to trimming and J lost 7 bases; unmatched junction nucleotides: 5. This CDR3 contains 14 residues.

The V call is TRBV10-1, the J call TRBJ2-2; D not certain. The V gene's germline CDR1 is WNHNN and CDR2 SYGVQD (reference sequence). The CDR3 covers 13 residues. Trimming took off 3 bases at V and 8 bases at J, with 10 bases between the two ends. In DNA form, the CDR3 reads TGCGCCAGCAGTGACCGCTTCATAGGGGAGCTGTTTTTT. This translates into CASSDRFIGELFF.

This chain connects TRBV4-1 to TRBJ2-4; D unresolved. The CDR3 sequence is 15 residues long. Trimming took 4 bases from V and 13 from J, leaving 23 bases between them. Germline assignment: CDR1 MGHRA and CDR2 YSYEKL. CDR3 protein: CASSLGWWNYNEQYF. The CDR3 nucleotides read TGCGCCAGCAGCCTGGGGTGGTGGAACTACAATGAGCAGTACTTC.

The chain is built from TRBV28 and TRBJ2-1, with 10 nucleotides matching TRBD2. Trimming removed 6 bases from V and 1 base from J; junction bases left unmatched: 6. The CDR3 is 16 residues long. Germline V gene sequence: CDR1 MDHEN, CDR2 SYDVKM. In DNA, the CDR3 is TGTGCCAGCAGACCTAGCGGGAGAACGTCCTACAATGAGCAGTTCTTC. Translated: CASRPSGRTSYNEQFF.

Of note for this clonotype: An end of the junction differs from the germline gene, which may be a read error. This chain connects TRBV12-3 or TRBV12-4 to TRBJ1-1, with unresolved D. The CDR3 sequence is 13 residues long. CDR3 protein: CAGSFEGVTEAFF. As DNA, the CDR3 is TGTGCCGGCAGTTTCGAGGGAGTCACTGAAGCTTTCTTT.

The chain joins TRBV6-5 to TRBJ2-1; D not certain. The V end was cut by 2 bases, the J end by 7 bases, with 9 bases between. Per germline, CDR1 MNHEY and CDR2 SVGAGI. This CDR3 has 13 amino acids. CDR3 nucleotide sequence: TGTGCCAGCAGTTACGCGGACCAGAATGAGCAGTTCTTC. Protein product: CASSYADQNEQFF.

The rearrangement uses TRBV7-7 and TRBJ2-5, with no clear D. Germline loops: CDR1 SSHAT, CDR2 FNYEAQ (reference sequence). This CDR3 contains 13 residues. DNA of the CDR3: TGTGCTGGCAGCTTAAGCCGCTCCGGGACCCAGTACTTC. Translating it yields CAGSLSRSGTQYF.

This clonotype has at least ten counts. J is TRBJ2-5 and V is TRBV28, with 8 bases that match TRBD2. Germline-derived CDR1 and CDR2 are MDHEN and SYDVKM. The trim removed 3 bases at V and 0 bases at J, leaving 6 bases unmatched. This CDR3 comprises 16 residues. This CDR3 reads CASSFTSGVYQETQYF. Written as DNA, the CDR3 is TGTGCCAGCAGTTTTACTAGCGGTGTGTACCAAGAGACCCAGTACTTC. The full variable domain, completed using reference TRBV28 and TRBJ2-5, is DVKVTQSSRYLVKRTGEKVFLECVQDMDHENMFWYRQDPGLGLRLIYFSYDVKMKEKGDIPEGYSVSREKKERFSLILESASTNQTSMYLCASSFTSGVYQETQYFGPGTRLLVL.

This clonotype occurred a few times. The genes are TRBV14 and TRBJ2-4, with D perhaps matching TRBD1 or TRBD2 (6 bases each). This CDR3 has 14 amino acids. Deletions cut 0 bases from V and 9 bases from J, with 12 bases between. CDR1 is SGHDN, CDR2 FVKESK, per germline. CDR3 sequence (DNA): TGTGCCAGCAGCCAAGAAGTAGGGGGAGGCATTCAGTACTTC. Its translation is CASSQEVGGGIQYF.

Only a few counts were recorded for this clonotype. CDR3 sequence: CASRSTGGIDTQYF. The CDR3 region has the DNA TGTGCCAGCAGATCGACAGGGGGAATAGATACGCAGTATTTT. This chain links TRBV3-1 with TRBJ2-3, with 9 bases identical to TRBD1. The CDR3 extends over 14 amino acids. The V gene end was trimmed by 6 bases and the J gene end by 5 bases; junction bases not matched to a gene: 6. CDR1 is LGHDT, CDR2 YNNKEL, per germline (reference sequence).

The CDR3 coding sequence is TGTGCCACCAGTGATTTGGCAGGGAGCATTCAGTACTTC. This codes for CATSDLAGSIQYF. The chain uses TRBV24-1 and TRBJ2-4; D is tentatively TRBD1 or TRBD2 (5 bases each). The CDR3 has 13 residues. V was pared by 0 bases and J by 9 bases, with 8 bases between. Germline CDR1 KGHDR, CDR2 SFDVKD.

This clonotype came up a few times. This chain joins TRBV3-1 and TRBJ2-7; 8 bases fit TRBD2. Germline trimming cut 2 bases from V and 0 bases from J; bases unmatched to any gene: 3. This CDR3 contains 15 residues. From germline, CDR1 is LGHDT and CDR2 YNNKEL (reference sequence). The CDR3 DNA follows: TGTGCCAGCAGCCAAATGGCGGGAGGCTCCTACGAGCAGTACTTC. Amino acids: CASSQMAGGSYEQYF.

This clonotype came up many times. The chain combines TRBV6-5 with TRBJ1-5; 9 bases map to TRBD1. This CDR3 comprises 15 residues. V shed 2 bases, J shed 2 bases, and the junction held 1 base outside the gene matches. Germline-derived CDR1 and CDR2 are MNHEY and SVGAGI. The CDR3 is CASSYTGGGNQPQHF. The CDR3 DNA reads TGTGCCAGCAGTTACACAGGGGGCGGCAATCAGCCCCAGCATTTT.

A single count supports this clonotype. The chain carries TRBV20-1 and TRBJ2-3, with 11 bases that match TRBD2. CDR3 length equals 16 residues. The ends lost 0 bases at V and 4 bases at J; junction bases unmatched: 6. Germline-derived CDR1 and CDR2 are DFQATT and SNEGSKA (reference sequence). CDR3: CSARDVTSGSPDTQYF. The DNA for the CDR3 is TGCAGTGCTAGAGATGTAACTAGCGGGAGTCCAGATACGCAGTATTTT.

The V gene is TRBV12-3 or TRBV12-4, the J gene TRBJ2-4, with D perhaps given as TRBD1 or TRBD2 (5 bases each). This CDR3 has 10 residues. The ends were cut back, 6 bases at V and 8 bases at J, with 5 bases in the middle. In DNA form, the CDR3 reads TGTGCCAGCAGGGGGGACATTCAGTACTTC. Protein: CASRGDIQYF.

The chain recombines TRBV27 with TRBJ2-3; 13 bases agree with TRBD2. This CDR3 comprises 16 residues. CDR1 and CDR2 (germline): MNHEY, SMNVEV (reference sequence). V lost 5 bases, J lost 3 bases, and 5 bases stayed unmatched. CDR3 coding DNA: TGTGCCAGCAGTACAACTAGCGGGAGGGGGACAGATACGCAGTATTTT. As protein: CASSTTSGRGTDTQYF.

The sample holds many counts of this clonotype. This chain joins TRBV29-1 and TRBJ1-2; the D is unclear. The CDR3 runs 13 residues. V was cut by 3 bases and J by 4 bases, with 12 bases left in between. CDR1 and CDR2 from the germline V gene are SQVTM and ANQGSEA. The CDR3 is CSVEIQGFYGYTF. The DNA of the CDR3 is TGCAGCGTTGAGATTCAAGGTTTCTATGGCTACACCTTC.

The gene calls are TRBV6-5 and TRBJ2-4; D perhaps matches TRBD2 (6 bases). The CDR3 runs 14 residues. Per germline, CDR1 MNHEY and CDR2 SVGAGI. The V gene lost 4 bases and the J gene lost 13 bases, with 20 bases spanning the gap. The chain's CDR3 is CASSFWTKANEQYF. CDR3 DNA: TGTGCCAGCAGTTTCTGGACTAAGGCCAATGAGCAGTACTTC.

The chain recombines TRBV6-2 or TRBV6-3 with TRBJ2-5; D unclear. Deletions cut 0 bases from V and 11 bases from J, with 13 bases between. CDR3 length: 13 residues. The germline V gene encodes CDR1 MNHEY and CDR2 SVGEGT. The chain's CDR3 is CASSYSVDNEQYF. The CDR3 nucleotides are TGTGCCAGCAGTTACTCGGTTGATAATGAGCAGTACTTC.

Comment on this clonotype: The junction does not match germline at one end; this may be a read error. CDR3 sequence: CASSDRGEKVFF. The CDR3 DNA sequence: TGTGCCAGCAGTGACAGGGGTGAAAAAGTGTTTTTT. The chain recombines TRBV2 with TRBJ1-4; maybe TRBD1 (6 bases). CDR3 size: 12 residues. Germline lookup yields CDR1 SNHLY and CDR2 FYNNEI.

The chain recombines TRBV4-2 with TRBJ2-1; the match to TRBD2 covers 8 bases. This CDR3 spans 15 amino acids. Germline CDR1 is LGHNA and CDR2 is YNFKEQ. With 0 bases clipped from V and 8 bases from J, the junction kept 6 bases outside the gene matches. As DNA, the CDR3 is TGTGCCAGCAGCCAAGAAGTAAGCGGGAGCGATGAGCAGTTCTTC. It is translated as CASSQEVSGSDEQFF.

The rearrangement uses TRBV20-1 and TRBJ2-1; TRBD2 aligns across 10 bases. The CDR3 loop spans 16 amino acids. The junction had 6 bases not matched to a gene; V was cut back by 0 bases and J by 4 bases. Germline V CDR1 and CDR2: DFQATT, SNEGSKA (reference sequence). The chain's CDR3 is CSAREGVAGGYNEQFF. The DNA of the CDR3 is TGCAGTGCTAGAGAGGGAGTAGCGGGAGGTTACAATGAGCAGTTCTTC.

J is TRBJ2-7 and V is TRBV2; D uncertain. The V end was cut by 9 bases, the J end by 7 bases, with 13 bases between. The CDR3 spans 11 residues. The germline V gene has CDR1 SNHLY and CDR2 FYNNEI. CDR3 nucleotide sequence: TGTGCCAGAGCGAGAGGCAATGAGCAGTACTTC. It yields the protein CARARGNEQYF.

This clonotype was counted between two and nine times. This sequence joins TRBV2 and TRBJ1-6; no clear D gene. The ends were cut back, 10 bases at V and 7 bases at J, with 14 bases in the middle. The CDR3 is 13 amino acids. Germline values: CDR1 SNHLY, CDR2 FYNNEI. Here the CDR3 DNA reads TGTGCCACCTTTTACACCGCAAATTCACCCCTCCACTTT. It codes for CATFYTANSPLHF.

The gene calls are TRBV9 and TRBJ2-4; possible D gene TRBD1, 5 bases. The V end lost 0 bases, the J end lost 0 bases, and 16 bases lay between the germline ends. This CDR3 contains 18 residues. CDR1 is SGDLS and CDR2 is YYNGEE in the germline V gene. The CDR3 loop reads CASSVGERGYLAKNIQYF. The CDR3 DNA follows: TGTGCCAGCAGCGTAGGGGAAAGGGGCTACCTAGCCAAAAACATTCAGTACTTC.

This clonotype was seen repeatedly, ten times or more. The chain uses TRBV7-2 and TRBJ1-2; no clear D. V lost 1 base and J lost 1, with 4 bases in between. The CDR3 runs 13 residues. Germline CDR1 is SGHTA and CDR2 is FQGNSA. In DNA form, the CDR3 reads TGTGCCAGCAGCTTAGAGATTAACTATGGCTACACCTTC. Translated, it gives CASSLEINYGYTF. Full variable domain (remainder filled in from reference TRBV7-2 and TRBJ1-2): GAGVSQSPSNKVTEKGKDVELRCDPISGHTALYWYRQSLGQGLEFLIYFQGNSAPDKSGLPSDRFSAERTGGSVSTLTIQRTQQEDSAVYLCASSLEINYGYTFGSGTRLTVV.

V gene TRBV9 combines with J gene TRBJ2-2; D gene unclear. Trimming stripped 0 bases from V and 5 bases from J, with 5 bases between. In germline, CDR1 is SGDLS, CDR2 YYNGEE. This CDR3 spans 13 amino acids. CDR3 loop: CASSVDQTGELFF. CDR3 in DNA: TGTGCCAGCAGCGTAGATCAAACCGGGGAGCTGTTTTTT.